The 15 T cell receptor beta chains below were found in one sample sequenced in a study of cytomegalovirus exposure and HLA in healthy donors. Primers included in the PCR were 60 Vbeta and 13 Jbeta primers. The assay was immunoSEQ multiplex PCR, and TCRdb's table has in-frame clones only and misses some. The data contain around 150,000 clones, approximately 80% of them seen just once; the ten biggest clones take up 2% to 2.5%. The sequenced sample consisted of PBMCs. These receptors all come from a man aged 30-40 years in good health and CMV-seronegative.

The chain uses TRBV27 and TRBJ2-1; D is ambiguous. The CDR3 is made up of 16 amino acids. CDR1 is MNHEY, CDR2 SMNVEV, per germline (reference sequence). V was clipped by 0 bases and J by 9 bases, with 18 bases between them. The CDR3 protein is CASSLSRFGLPGEQFF. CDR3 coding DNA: TGTGCCAGCAGTTTATCCAGATTTGGGCTCCCAGGTGAGCAGTTCTTC.

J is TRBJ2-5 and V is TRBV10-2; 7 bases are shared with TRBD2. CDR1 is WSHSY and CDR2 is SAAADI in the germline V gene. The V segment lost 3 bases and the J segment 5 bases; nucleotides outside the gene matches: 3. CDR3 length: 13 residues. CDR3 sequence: CASSEAGRETQYF. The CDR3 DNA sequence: TGCGCCAGCAGTGAAGCGGGACGGGAGACCCAGTACTTC.

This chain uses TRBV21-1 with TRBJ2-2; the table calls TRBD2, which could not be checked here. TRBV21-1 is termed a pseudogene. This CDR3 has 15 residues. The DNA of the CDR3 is TGTGCCAGCAGCAAGTGGGAGGGGTACACCGGGGAGCTGTTTTTT. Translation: CASSKWEGYTGELFF.

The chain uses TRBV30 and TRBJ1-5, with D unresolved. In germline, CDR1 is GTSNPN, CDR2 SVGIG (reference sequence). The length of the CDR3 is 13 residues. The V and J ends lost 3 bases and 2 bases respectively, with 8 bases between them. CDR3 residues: CAWSPTGNQPQHF. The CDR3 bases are TGTGCCTGGAGCCCAACGGGCAATCAGCCCCAGCATTTT.

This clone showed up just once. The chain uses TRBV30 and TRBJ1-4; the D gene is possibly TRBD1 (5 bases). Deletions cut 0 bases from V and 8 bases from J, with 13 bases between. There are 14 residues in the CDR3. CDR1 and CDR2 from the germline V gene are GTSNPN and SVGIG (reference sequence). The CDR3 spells CAWSVQGSKEKLFF. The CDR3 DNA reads TGTGCCTGGAGTGTTCAGGGTTCGAAAGAAAAACTGTTTTTT.

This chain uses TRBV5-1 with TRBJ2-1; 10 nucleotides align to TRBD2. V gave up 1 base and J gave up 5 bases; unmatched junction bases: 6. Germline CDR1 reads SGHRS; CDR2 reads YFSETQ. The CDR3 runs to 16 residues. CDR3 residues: CASSLFLTSGDNEQFF. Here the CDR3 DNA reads TGCGCCAGCAGCTTGTTTTTAACTAGCGGGGACAATGAGCAGTTCTTC.

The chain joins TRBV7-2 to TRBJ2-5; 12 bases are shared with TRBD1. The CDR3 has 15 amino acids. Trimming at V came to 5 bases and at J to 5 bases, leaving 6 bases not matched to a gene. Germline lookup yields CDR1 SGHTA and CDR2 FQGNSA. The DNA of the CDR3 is TGTGCCAGCAGCCTGGGACAGGGGGCAGGGGAGACCCAGTACTTC. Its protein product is CASSLGQGAGETQYF.

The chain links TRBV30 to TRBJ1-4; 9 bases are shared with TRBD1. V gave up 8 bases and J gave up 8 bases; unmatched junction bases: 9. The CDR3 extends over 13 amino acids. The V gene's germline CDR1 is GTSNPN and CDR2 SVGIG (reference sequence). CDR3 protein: CAGIDRGGEKLFF. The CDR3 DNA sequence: TGTGCCGGGATCGACAGGGGGGGGGAAAAACTGTTTTTT.

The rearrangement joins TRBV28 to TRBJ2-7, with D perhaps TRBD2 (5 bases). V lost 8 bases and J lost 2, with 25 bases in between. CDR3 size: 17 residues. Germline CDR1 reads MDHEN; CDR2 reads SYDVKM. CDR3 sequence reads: CASGTAAGSGFAYEQYF. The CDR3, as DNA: TGTGCCAGCGGAACGGCAGCCGGCTCGGGATTTGCCTACGAGCAGTACTTC. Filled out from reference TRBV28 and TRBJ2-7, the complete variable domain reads DVKVTQSSRYLVKRTGEKVFLECVQDMDHENMFWYRQDPGLGLRLIYFSYDVKMKEKGDIPEGYSVSREKKERFSLILESASTNQTSMYLCASGTAAGSGFAYEQYFGPGTRLTVT.

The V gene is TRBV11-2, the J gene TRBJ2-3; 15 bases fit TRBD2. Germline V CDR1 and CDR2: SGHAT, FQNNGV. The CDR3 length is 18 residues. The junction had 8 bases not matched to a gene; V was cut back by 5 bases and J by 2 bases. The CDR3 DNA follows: TGTGCCAGCAGCCCCGGGACTAGCGGGAGGCCGGTCACAGATACGCAGTATTTT. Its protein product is CASSPGTSGRPVTDTQYF.

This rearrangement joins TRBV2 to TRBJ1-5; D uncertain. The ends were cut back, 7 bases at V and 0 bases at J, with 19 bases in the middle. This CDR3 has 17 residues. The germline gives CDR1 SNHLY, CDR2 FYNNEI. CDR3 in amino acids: CASMRLKTTDSNQPQHF. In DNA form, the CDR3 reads TGTGCCAGCATGAGACTAAAGACTACAGATAGCAATCAGCCCCAGCATTTT.

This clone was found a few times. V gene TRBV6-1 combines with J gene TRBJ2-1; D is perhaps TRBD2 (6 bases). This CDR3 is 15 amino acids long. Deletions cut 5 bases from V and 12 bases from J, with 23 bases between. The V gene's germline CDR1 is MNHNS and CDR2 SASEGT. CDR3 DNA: TGTGCCAGCAGTCACCCGGGACGGGCGGGAAGGGGGCAGTTCTTC. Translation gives CASSHPGRAGRGQFF.

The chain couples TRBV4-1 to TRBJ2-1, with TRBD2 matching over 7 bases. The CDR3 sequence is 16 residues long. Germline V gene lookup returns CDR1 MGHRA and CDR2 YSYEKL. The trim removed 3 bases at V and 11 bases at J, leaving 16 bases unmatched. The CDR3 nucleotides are TGCGCCAGCAGCCACCCGGGGGACTACCTCAATGGTCAGCAGTTCTTC. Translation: CASSHPGDYLNGQQFF.

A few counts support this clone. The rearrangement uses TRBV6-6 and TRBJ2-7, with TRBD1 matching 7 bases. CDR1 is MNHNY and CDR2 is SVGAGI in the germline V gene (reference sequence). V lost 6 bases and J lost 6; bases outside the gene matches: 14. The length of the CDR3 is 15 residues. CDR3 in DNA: TGTGCCAGCAGACCTAGGCGACAGGGTCTTGGCGAGCAGTACTTC. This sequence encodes CASRPRRQGLGEQYF.

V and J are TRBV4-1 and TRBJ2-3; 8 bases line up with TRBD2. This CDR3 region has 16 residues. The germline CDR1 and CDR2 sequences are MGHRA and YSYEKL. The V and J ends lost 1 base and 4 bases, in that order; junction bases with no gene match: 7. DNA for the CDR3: TGCGCCAGCAGCCAAGTTCATAGCGGGGCCGCAGATACGCAGTATTTT. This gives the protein CASSQVHSGAADTQYF.